The clone carrying this T cell receptor (beta chain) has ten or more counts. CDR3 length: 16 residues. V was trimmed by 5 bases and J by 1 base, leaving 16 bases between them. From germline, CDR1 is MNHEY and CDR2 SVGAGI. The time point here: pre-sensitization, week 0. Described treatment: therapeutic diphenylcyclopropenone sensitization with weekly scalp DPC. The record originates from a study of human T cells and chemical hapten exposure. Looking at the study overall: Investigators sensitized around 2 cm by around 2 cm of upper inner arm skin with 2% DPC.

MiXCR, applied by TCRdb to the RACE reads, yields one record per CDR3 protein. Among fewer than 300,000 distinct CDR3 sequences listed, around 7.3% were seen once. Sequenced here: whole blood, sampled in connection with sensitization to the hapten diphenylcyclopropenone (DPC). The receptor was derived from a man younger than 35 with alopecia areata. Some clones in this sample may be carry-over from other donors' samples. The chain employs TRBV6-5 and TRBJ2-3; D tentatively fits TRBD1 or TRBD2 (5 bases each). CDR3 sequence: CASSDRGAKRTDTQYF. Here the CDR3 DNA reads TGTGCCAGCAGTGATCGAGGGGCGAAGCGCACAGATACGCAGTATTTT.